This TCR beta chain stems from a study of blood T cell repertoires in COVID-19. Study-level background: COVID-19 samples, acute and convalescent, were from the United States, Italy and Spain. Sample material is recorded as cDNA or gDNA derived from T cells, B-cell-depleted T cells, or PBMCs.

This CDR3 region has 19 residues. Between the trimmed V and J ends, which lost 1 base and 2 bases, there was a span of 18 bases. CDR1 is SGHVS, CDR2 FQNEAQ, per germline. Authors' analysis steps: Estimates of nucleated cell counts were drawn from the amplification of reference gene primers. Data came from immunoSEQ multiplex PCR; TCRdb stores just in-frame clones and leaves some out. D and trimming come from the DNA, and the V and J calls and clone size come from that table. The table has about 370,000 clones, 89% seen once. A Seattle source enrolled patients during active infection and followed them longitudinally.

The sequence was collected from a woman aged 25 to 39 with COVID-19, enrolled during active disease. The sequenced sample was peripheral blood. The V and J genes are TRBV7-8 and TRBJ2-6; TRBD1 might be the D (6 bases). The chain's CDR3 is CASSLGKQGFRTGANVLTF. The CDR3 coding sequence is TGTGCCAGCAGCTTAGGGAAACAGGGCTTTCGTACTGGGGCCAACGTCCTGACTTTC. The complete variable domain, with remaining parts taken from reference TRBV7-8 and TRBJ2-6, reads GAGVSQSPRYKVAKRGQDVALRCDPISGHVSLFWYQQALGQGPEFLTYFQNEAQLDKSGLPSDRFFAERPEGSVSTLKIQRTQQEDSAVYLCASSLGKQGFRTGANVLTFGAGSRLTVL.